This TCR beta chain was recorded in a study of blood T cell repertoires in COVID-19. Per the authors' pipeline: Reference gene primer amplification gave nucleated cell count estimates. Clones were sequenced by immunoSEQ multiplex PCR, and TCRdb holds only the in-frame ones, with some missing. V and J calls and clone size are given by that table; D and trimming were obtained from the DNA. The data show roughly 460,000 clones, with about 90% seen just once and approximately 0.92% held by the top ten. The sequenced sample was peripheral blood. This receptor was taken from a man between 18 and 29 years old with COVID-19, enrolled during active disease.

The CDR3 loop reads CASSLDRLAGNTIYF. The CDR3, as DNA: TGTGCCAGCAGCTTAGATAGATTAGCTGGAAACACCATATATTTT. The chain combines TRBV7-8 with TRBJ1-3; D remains ambiguous. V lost 1 base, J lost 2 bases, and 9 bases lay in between. CDR3 length equals 15 residues. Germline V gene lookup returns CDR1 SGHVS and CDR2 FQNEAQ.